The 28 T cell receptor beta chains below come from one sample, sequenced in a study of cytomegalovirus exposure and HLA in healthy donors. This PCR relied on a set of 60 Vbeta primers and 13 Jbeta primers. Repertoires were generated with immunoSEQ multiplex PCR, while TCRdb's copy carries only in-frame clones and drops some. The sample lists 160,000 or so clones; around four fifths were seen once. The specimen was PBMCs. The receptors shown here come from a man under 40 in good health and CMV-seronegative.

V and J are TRBV4-1 and TRBJ1-1; 8 nucleotides line up with TRBD1. J was trimmed by 2 bases and V by 3 bases; bases with no gene match: 14. The CDR3 covers 18 residues. Looked up from germline, CDR1 is MGHRA and CDR2 is YSYEKL. The CDR3 sequence: CASSHGAISGTGNTEAFF. DNA of the CDR3: TGCGCCAGCAGCCATGGAGCAATATCCGGGACAGGTAACACTGAAGCTTTCTTT.

The chain has TRBV10-3 and TRBJ1-2; D uncertain. The CDR3 is 13 residues long. Trimming removed 1 base from V and 8 bases from J, with 11 bases in between. CDR1 ENHRY and CDR2 SYGVKD come from the germline V gene. CDR3 sequence: CAISELPGGGYTF. CDR3 coding DNA: TGTGCCATCAGTGAGTTACCGGGAGGCGGCTACACCTTC.

This chain joins TRBV11-2 and TRBJ2-7; D is possibly TRBD2 (5 bases). V lost 1 base to trimming and J lost 3 bases, with 25 bases between them. The CDR3 covers 19 residues. Per germline, CDR1 SGHAT and CDR2 FQNNGV. The CDR3 loop reads CASSLGGVGSGRFHYEQYF. CDR3 coding DNA: TGTGCCAGCAGCTTAGGTGGAGTTGGGAGCGGCCGATTCCACTACGAGCAGTACTTC.

This chain links TRBV27 with TRBJ1-1; D is perhaps TRBD1 (6 bases). Per the germline V gene, CDR1 is MNHEY and CDR2 is SMNVEV (reference sequence). V was shortened by 0 bases and J by 4 bases, with 18 bases between the two germline ends. This CDR3 is 17 amino acids long. The CDR3 DNA follows: TGTGCCAGCAGTTTATCGGGGGACCCTGGGGGCGGCACTGAAGCTTTCTTT. Amino acids: CASSLSGDPGGGTEAFF.

This clone was recorded only once. V usage is TRBV19 and J usage is TRBJ2-1, with D tentatively TRBD1 (5 bases). V dropped 6 bases and J dropped 3 bases, with 6 bases sitting between them. The CDR3 consists of 12 residues. Germline V gives CDR1 LNHDA, CDR2 SQIVND (reference sequence). The CDR3 sequence is CASRGVYNEQFF. The DNA of the CDR3 is TGTGCCAGTAGAGGGGTCTACAATGAGCAGTTCTTC.

The chain employs TRBV7-2 and TRBJ1-2; perhaps TRBD1 as D (5 bases). The germline CDR1 and CDR2 sequences are SGHTA and FQGNSA. V dropped 4 bases and J dropped 8 bases, with 20 bases sitting between them. CDR3 length: 15 residues. The CDR3 DNA sequence: TGTGCCAGCAGCTCGTTGGGGCGCGGGGTGGGAGGCTACACCTTC. It encodes CASSSLGRGVGGYTF.

The chain is built from TRBV7-3 and TRBJ2-3, with TRBD2 matching over 10 bases. V shed 4 bases and J 2 bases; nucleotides not matched to a gene: 9. CDR3 length equals 17 residues. The germline V gene has CDR1 SGHTA and CDR2 FQGTGA. CDR3: CASSSSLAGASTDTQYF. As DNA, the CDR3 is TGTGCCAGCAGCTCCTCGCTAGCGGGAGCTTCCACAGATACGCAGTATTTT.

The chain recombines TRBV21-1 with TRBJ2-2; the table's D call, TRBD1, has no DNA check behind it. TRBV21-1 constitutes a pseudogene. The CDR3 is made up of 15 amino acids. The DNA of the CDR3 is TGTGCCAGCAGCCCGGGGGACAGGGACGGCGGGGAGCTGTTTTTT. Protein: CASSPGDRDGGELFF.

The chain employs TRBV5-4 and TRBJ2-1, with a possible D match to TRBD1 (5 bases). Germline-derived CDR1 and CDR2 are SGHNT and YYREEE (reference sequence). CDR3 length equals 12 residues. V shed 3 bases and J shed 7 bases, with 8 bases lying between them. CDR3 in DNA: TGTGCCAGCAGCTCCCGACAGAATGAGCAGTTCTTC. It yields the protein CASSSRQNEQFF.

The V call is TRBV19, the J call TRBJ1-2; 9 bases align to TRBD1. CDR3 size: 16 residues. Trimming removed 4 bases from V and 5 bases from J; junction bases left unmatched: 11. Germline CDR1 LNHDA, CDR2 SQIVND (reference sequence). The DNA for the CDR3 is TGTGCCAGTAGTACCGCCGGGACAGGGAGGGGGTATGGCTACACCTTC. Translating it yields CASSTAGTGRGYGYTF.

The V and J genes are TRBV16 and TRBJ1-1, with D possibly matching TRBD1 (6 bases). Germline V gene data show CDR1 as KGHSY and CDR2 as FQNENV. The CDR3 covers 17 residues. V was trimmed by 0 bases and J by 1 base, leaving 15 bases between them. The CDR3 sequence is CASSQSSRQATNTEAFF. The CDR3 bases are TGTGCCAGCAGCCAATCATCCAGACAGGCGACGAACACTGAAGCTTTCTTT.

The chain combines TRBV7-2 with TRBJ2-7, with 10 bases aligning to TRBD1. The length of the CDR3 is 16 residues. J lost 6 bases, V lost 5 bases, and 13 bases had no gene match. Per the germline V gene, CDR1 is SGHTA and CDR2 is FQGNSA. CDR3 amino acids: CASSTTGGGLIGEQYF. DNA of the CDR3: TGTGCCAGCAGCACGACAGGGGGCGGTCTAATAGGCGAGCAGTACTTC.

This clone has a handful of counts. V and J are TRBV4-3 and TRBJ2-2, with 8 bases matching TRBD1. This CDR3 is 16 amino acids long. V was clipped by 1 base and J by 1 base; unmatched bases: 2. Looked up from germline, CDR1 is LGHNA and CDR2 is YSLEER. CDR3 nucleotides: TGCGCCAGCAGCCAAGCCGGGACAGGGAACACCGGGGAGCTGTTTTTT. Protein product: CASSQAGTGNTGELFF.

The chain carries TRBV7-2 and TRBJ2-3, with 7 bases lining up with TRBD2. V gave up 5 bases and J gave up 0 bases; unmatched junction bases: 5. CDR3 length: 15 amino acids. Germline-derived CDR1 and CDR2 are SGHTA and FQGNSA. CDR3 coding DNA: TGTGCCAGCAGCCCCACGGGAGGCAGCACAGATACGCAGTATTTT. Protein: CASSPTGGSTDTQYF.

This clone was seen a single time. The rearrangement links TRBV19 to TRBJ1-2; D is unresolved. Germline V lookup: CDR1 LNHDA, CDR2 SQIVND (reference sequence). Trimming cost V 3 bases and J 0 bases, with 8 bases left between them. The CDR3 contains 14 residues. DNA of the CDR3: TGTGCCAGTAGTATCAAGGGAGCTAACTATGGCTACACCTTC. Residues: CASSIKGANYGYTF.

This rearrangement joins TRBV11-3 to TRBJ2-3, with 10 bases matching TRBD1. Unmatched junction bases numbered 5, after V lost 4 bases and J lost 4 bases. The CDR3 extends over 15 amino acids. The V gene's germline CDR1 is SGHNT and CDR2 YENEEA. CDR3 in amino acids: CASSSPGQGADTQYF. The CDR3 DNA follows: TGTGCCAGCAGCTCGCCCGGACAGGGGGCAGATACGCAGTATTTT.

V usage is TRBV5-4 and J usage is TRBJ1-2; D is undetermined. The V gene's germline CDR1 is SGHNT and CDR2 YYREEE (reference sequence). CDR3 length equals 12 residues. Trimming cost V 5 bases and J 3 bases, with 8 bases left between them. CDR3: CASSGGYYGYTF. The DNA of the CDR3 is TGTGCCAGCAGTGGAGGGTACTATGGCTACACCTTC. Filled out from reference TRBV5-4 and TRBJ1-2, the complete variable domain reads ETGVTQSPTHLIKTRGQQVTLRCSSQSGHNTVSWYQQALGQGPQFIFQYYREEENGRGNFPPRFSGLQFPNYSSELNVNALELDDSALYLCASSGGYYGYTFGSGTRLTVV.

The chain combines TRBV19 with TRBJ1-4; D is perhaps TRBD1 (5 bases). Trimming took off 4 bases at V and 0 bases at J, with 9 bases between the two ends. The length of the CDR3 is 15 residues. The germline V gene encodes CDR1 LNHDA and CDR2 SQIVND (reference sequence). The CDR3 spells CASSTGISTNEKLFF. The CDR3, as DNA: TGTGCCAGTAGTACAGGGATATCAACTAATGAAAAACTGTTTTTT.

The chain is built from TRBV5-6 and TRBJ2-7, with TRBD2 identical over 7 bases. The germline V gene has CDR1 SGHDT and CDR2 YYEEEE. CDR3 length: 14 residues. With V trimmed by 2 bases and J by 5 bases, 7 bases remained unmatched. CDR3 sequence reads: CASSFNGGSNEQYF. CDR3 nucleotides: TGTGCCAGCAGCTTTAACGGCGGGAGCAACGAGCAGTACTTC.

The chain recombines TRBV10-1 with TRBJ2-7, with no clear D. The germline gives CDR1 WNHNN, CDR2 SYGVQD (reference sequence). This CDR3 contains 14 residues. The germline V and J ends were trimmed by 2 bases and 1 base, with 9 bases remaining between them. DNA for the CDR3: TGCGCCAGCAGTGAGAAGAGAGCTTCCTACGAGCAGTACTTC. Translating gives CASSEKRASYEQYF.

V gene TRBV28 combines with J gene TRBJ2-1; no clear D gene. The CDR3 totals 12 residues. Per the germline V gene, CDR1 is MDHEN and CDR2 is SYDVKM. The V end was cut by 4 bases, the J end by 6 bases, with 7 bases between. This chain's CDR3 is CASSSTFNEQFF. CDR3 bases: TGTGCCAGCAGTTCCACATTCAATGAGCAGTTCTTC.

This chain links TRBV5-1 with TRBJ2-3, with 11 bases that match TRBD2. The V gene end was trimmed by 5 bases and the J gene end by 4 bases; junction bases not matched to a gene: 3. CDR3 length equals 14 residues. Germline V CDR1 and CDR2: SGHRS, YFSETQ. The CDR3 DNA reads as TGCGCCAGCAGTAGCGGGGGGGCGGCAGATACGCAGTATTTT. Translation gives CASSSGGAADTQYF.

This chain links TRBV9 with TRBJ1-4, with no clear D. In germline, CDR1 is SGDLS, CDR2 YYNGEE. CDR3 length equals 15 residues. V was shortened by 4 bases and J by 5 bases, with 15 bases between the two germline ends. CDR3 amino acids: CASSPPLSGNEKLFF. CDR3 sequence (DNA): TGTGCCAGCAGCCCCCCCTTATCGGGGAATGAAAAACTGTTTTTT. Looking up the rest from reference TRBV9 and TRBJ1-4 gives the full variable domain: DSGVTQTPKHLITATGQRVTLRCSPRSGDLSVYWYQQSLDQGLQFLIQYYNGEERAKGNILERFSAQQFPDLHSELNLSSLELGDSALYFCASSPPLSGNEKLFFGSGTQLSVL.

The chain couples TRBV28 to TRBJ2-6; D is undetermined. Germline V lookup: CDR1 MDHEN, CDR2 SYDVKM. Trimming removed 3 bases from V and 0 bases from J, with 18 bases in between. The CDR3 has 19 residues. CDR3 amino acids: CASSFSFGQANSGANVLTF. CDR3 sequence (DNA): TGTGCCAGCAGTTTTTCGTTTGGGCAGGCCAACTCTGGGGCCAACGTCCTGACTTTC.

This chain uses TRBV28 with TRBJ1-5, with D tentatively TRBD1 (5 bases). The V gene's germline CDR1 is MDHEN and CDR2 SYDVKM. The V and J ends lost 3 bases and 1 base respectively, with 13 bases between them. The CDR3 loop spans 16 amino acids. In nucleotides, the CDR3 is TGTGCCAGCAGTTTTTTGGGGGGACGGAGCAATCAGCCCCAGCATTTT. Its protein product is CASSFLGGRSNQPQHF. Full variable domain (outside the CDR3, taken from reference TRBV28 and TRBJ1-5): DVKVTQSSRYLVKRTGEKVFLECVQDMDHENMFWYRQDPGLGLRLIYFSYDVKMKEKGDIPEGYSVSREKKERFSLILESASTNQTSMYLCASSFLGGRSNQPQHFGDGTRLSIL.

Details on this clone: One end of the junction is discordant with germline, which a read error may explain. CDR3 bases: TGTGCCAGCAGGTTAATAACTAGAGCCATCAATGAGCAGTTCTTC. Protein sequence: CASRLITRAINEQFF. J is TRBJ2-1 and V is TRBV7-3, with D possibly TRBD2 on 5 matching bases. Germline V gene data show CDR1 as SGHTA and CDR2 as FQGTGA. CDR3 size: 15 residues.

This sequence joins TRBV27 and TRBJ1-5; D perhaps matches TRBD1 (6 bases). Germline CDR1 is MNHEY and CDR2 is SMNVEV (reference sequence). Trimming left V 8 bases short and J 4 bases short, with 12 bases between. This CDR3 spans 13 amino acids. CDR3 sequence: CASRRGRNQPQHF. In nucleotides, the CDR3 is TGTGCCAGCCGCAGGGGTAGGAATCAGCCCCAGCATTTT.

This rearrangement joins TRBV4-3 to TRBJ2-1; TRBD2 aligns across 9 bases. Germline V gene sequence: CDR1 LGHNA, CDR2 YSLEER. The CDR3 runs 16 residues. V lost 1 base, J lost 4 bases, and 5 bases stayed unmatched. The CDR3 nucleotides are TGCGCCAGCAGCCAAGTTGCGGGGGGGGGTTACAATGAGCAGTTCTTC. This sequence encodes CASSQVAGGGYNEQFF.